This T cell receptor beta chain was obtained from a study of chemoradiotherapy in HPV16-positive cancers. Study-level information: Candidate HPV-specific T-cell clones and common TCR motifs came from functional assays in two HPV16-positive patients. Study-wide results and caveats: Candidate HPV-specific clones and E7-related TCR motifs grew in tumor during treatment. Functional assays defining HPV-specific T cells used only a couple of HPV16-positive patients. HPV-responsive T-cell expansion during chemoradiotherapy was linked to improved recurrence-free survival in HPV16-positive patients.

The table came from immunoSEQ multiplex PCR; TCRdb's copy has only in-frame clones and leaves some out. The table lists fewer than 9,500 clones, 70% to 75% of them singletons. Note on this clone: Its antigen is unidentified.

The source was tumor tissue, collected from a patient who underwent chemoradiotherapy. This TCR came from a human donor with HPV-associated anogenital cancer.

CDR3 sequence (DNA): TGTGCCAGCTCACCAGTCTCGGCGGGCACAGATACGCAGTATTTT. Its translation is CASSPVSAGTDTQYF. This chain links TRBV18 with TRBJ2-3; D gene uncertain. CDR1 and CDR2 from the germline V gene are KGHSH and LQKENI. The V and J ends lost 2 bases and 1 base respectively, with 10 bases between them. This CDR3 contains 15 residues.